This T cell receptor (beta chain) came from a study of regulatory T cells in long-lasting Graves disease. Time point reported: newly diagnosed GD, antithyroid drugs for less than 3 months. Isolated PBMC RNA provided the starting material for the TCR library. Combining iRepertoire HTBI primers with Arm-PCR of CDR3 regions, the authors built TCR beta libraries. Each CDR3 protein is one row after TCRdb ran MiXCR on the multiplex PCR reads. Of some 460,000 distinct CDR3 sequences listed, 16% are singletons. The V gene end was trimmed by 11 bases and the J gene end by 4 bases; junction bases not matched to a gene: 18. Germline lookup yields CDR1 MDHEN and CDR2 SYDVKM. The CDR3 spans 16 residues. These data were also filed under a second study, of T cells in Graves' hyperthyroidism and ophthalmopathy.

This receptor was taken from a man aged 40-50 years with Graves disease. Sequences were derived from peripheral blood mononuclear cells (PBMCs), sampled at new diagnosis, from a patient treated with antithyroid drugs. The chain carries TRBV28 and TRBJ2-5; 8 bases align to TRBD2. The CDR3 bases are TGTGCCGCTAAAACAATTACCGGGGGGGACCGAGAGACCCAGTACTTC. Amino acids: CAAKTITGGDRETQYF.